One and the same sample provided the 21 T cell receptor beta chains below, sequenced in a study of T-cell reconstitution after alpha-beta-depleted transplantation in children. Library preparation (for TCRbeta) was performed with unique molecular identifiers. TCRdb processed the PCR reads anew with MiXCR; each CDR3 protein has one entry. The repertoire has about 120,000 distinct CDR3 sequences, around 23% of them found once; the top ten carry more than 9%. The sample was PBMCs, mostly from graft donor cells, taken 180 days after TCRalphabeta/CD19-depleted stem cell transplant. The receptors were gathered from a male patient aged 2-15 years who had a stem cell transplant for chronic granulomatous disease, so the T cells may come from the graft donor.

The rearrangement links TRBV5-1 to TRBJ2-7; D remains unclear. The CDR3 loop spans 14 amino acids. CDR1 SGHRS and CDR2 YFSETQ come from the germline V gene. The ends were cut back, 0 bases at V and 2 bases at J, with 9 bases in the middle. This chain's CDR3 is CASSLVSGTYEQYF. DNA for the CDR3: TGCGCCAGCAGCTTGGTGTCAGGCACCTACGAGCAGTACTTC.

The chain recombines TRBV3-1 with TRBJ2-1; D is perhaps TRBD2 (6 bases). Trimming cost V 2 bases and J 0 bases, with 8 bases left between them. The germline gives CDR1 LGHDT, CDR2 YNNKEL (reference sequence). This CDR3 has 15 amino acids. The CDR3 is CASSQLAFSYNEQFF. CDR3 DNA sequence: TGTGCCAGCAGCCAACTAGCGTTCTCCTACAATGAGCAGTTCTTC.

In its sample, this clonotype was seen a few times. The V call is TRBV20-1, the J call TRBJ2-3; D call uncertain. In germline, CDR1 is DFQATT, CDR2 SNEGSKA (reference sequence). The CDR3 is 13 residues long. The ends were cut back, 3 bases at V and 3 bases at J, with 10 bases in the middle. CDR3 sequence (DNA): TGCAGTGCTAGTACTTCTGGAACAGATACGCAGTATTTT. Translating it yields CSASTSGTDTQYF.

The chain couples TRBV2 to TRBJ2-1, with 11 bases matching TRBD2. This CDR3 region has 15 residues. Germline values: CDR1 SNHLY, CDR2 FYNNEI. Unmatched junction bases numbered 8, after V lost 3 bases and J lost 10 bases. The CDR3 loop reads CASSETQGLAAEQFF. In DNA form, the CDR3 reads TGTGCCAGCAGTGAGACTCAGGGACTAGCGGCCGAGCAGTTCTTC.

This clonotype was found many times. The chain uses TRBV20-1 and TRBJ2-2, with D unresolved. V shed 1 base and J shed 4 bases, with 10 bases lying between them. This CDR3 has 14 residues. Germline V CDR1 and CDR2: DFQATT, SNEGSKA (reference sequence). This chain's CDR3 is CSARGLGITGELFF. CDR3 nucleotides: TGCAGTGCTAGAGGTTTGGGGATCACCGGGGAGCTGTTTTTT.

The chain links TRBV20-1 to TRBJ2-3; TRBD1 matches 10 bases. After removal of 6 bases from V and 5 bases from J, the junction contained 8 bases not matched to a gene. Germline V CDR1 and CDR2: DFQATT, SNEGSKA (reference sequence). The CDR3 is made up of 14 amino acids. CDR3 DNA sequence: TGCAGTGCGTCCGGGACAGGGGCGAGAGATACGCAGTATTTT. Its protein is CSASGTGARDTQYF.

This clonotype was seen repeatedly, ten times or more. V and J are TRBV12-3 or TRBV12-4 and TRBJ2-2, with unresolved D. Trimming took 6 bases from V and 2 from J, leaving 16 bases between them. CDR3 length: 16 residues. The CDR3 loop is CASRRMPSLNTGELFF. DNA of the CDR3: TGTGCCAGCAGACGCATGCCCAGTCTTAACACCGGGGAGCTGTTTTTT.

The V gene is TRBV12-3 or TRBV12-4, the J gene TRBJ2-7, with D perhaps TRBD1 (5 bases). Between the trimmed V and J ends, which lost 1 base and 5 bases, there was a span of 9 bases. The CDR3 runs 13 residues. The CDR3 loop reads CASSLGAGNEQYF. CDR3 DNA: TGTGCCAGCAGTTTAGGGGCAGGGAACGAGCAGTACTTC.

This clonotype has ten or more counts. In nucleotides, the CDR3 is TGTGCCAGCAGCTCCAAAGGGGACCCCTCCTACGAGCAGTACTTC. It translates to CASSSKGDPSYEQYF. This chain links TRBV7-6 with TRBJ2-7, with D perhaps assigned TRBD1 or TRBD2 (5 bases each). Deletions cut 4 bases from V and 0 bases from J, with 13 bases between. This CDR3 has 15 amino acids. Germline CDR1 is SGHVS and CDR2 is FNYEAQ.

The chain links TRBV19 to TRBJ2-1; no definite D call. V lost 5 bases and J lost 3, with 5 bases in between. There are 12 residues in the CDR3. Germline V gene sequence: CDR1 LNHDA, CDR2 SQIVND (reference sequence). The CDR3 DNA is TGTGCCAGTAGTTTGGACTACAATGAGCAGTTCTTC. This encodes CASSLDYNEQFF. The full variable domain, in which reference TRBV19 and TRBJ2-1 provide the parts outside the CDR3, is DGGITQSPKYLFRKEGQNVTLSCEQNLNHDAMYWYRQDPGQGLRLIYYSQIVNDFQKGDIAEGYSVSREKKESFPLTVTSAQKNPTAFYLCASSLDYNEQFFGPGTRLTVL.

In this sample, this clonotype turned up a few times. V and J are TRBV12-3 or TRBV12-4 and TRBJ2-1, with 7 bases that match TRBD1. CDR3 size: 15 residues. With V trimmed by 3 bases and J by 3 bases, 5 bases remained unmatched. The CDR3 bases are TGTGCCAGCAGTTTCAAGGGGGCTGTCTACAATGAGCAGTTCTTC. This encodes CASSFKGAVYNEQFF.

The chain recombines TRBV4-3 with TRBJ2-7, with D possibly TRBD1 on 6 matching bases. Trimming took off 4 bases at V and 5 bases at J, with 15 bases between the two ends. CDR3 length: 14 residues. The V gene's germline CDR1 is LGHNA and CDR2 YSLEER. The CDR3 protein is CASSPNRVFDEQYF. CDR3 in DNA: TGCGCCAGCAGCCCAAACAGGGTTTTCGACGAGCAGTACTTC.

This clonotype was detected ten times or more. The chain joins TRBV9 to TRBJ2-1, with TRBD2 identical over 10 bases. The CDR3 is made up of 18 amino acids. Germline-derived CDR1 and CDR2 are SGDLS and YYNGEE. The V segment lost 2 bases and the J segment 4 bases; nucleotides outside the gene matches: 12. CDR3 residues: CASSVTSGAVGTYNEQFF. DNA for the CDR3: TGTGCCAGCAGCGTTACTAGCGGGGCTGTAGGTACTTACAATGAGCAGTTCTTC.

This chain uses TRBV29-1 with TRBJ2-1; 8 bases are a match to TRBD1. Germline V lookup: CDR1 SQVTM, CDR2 ANQGSEA. With 3 bases clipped from V and 0 bases from J, the junction kept 13 bases outside the gene matches. This CDR3 is built from 18 residues. This chain's CDR3 is CSVDGARTGSSSYNEQFF. The CDR3 nucleotides read TGCAGCGTTGATGGGGCACGGACAGGGTCGAGCTCCTACAATGAGCAGTTCTTC.

This clonotype has more than one count but fewer than ten. This chain links TRBV7-6 with TRBJ1-2; no firm D call. Germline values: CDR1 SGHVS, CDR2 FNYEAQ. The CDR3 extends over 17 amino acids. Trimming pared 4 bases from V and 4 bases from J, leaving 22 bases between. CDR3 protein: CASSSFPWTPEGYGYTF. CDR3 DNA sequence: TGTGCCAGCAGCTCCTTCCCCTGGACGCCGGAGGGCTATGGCTACACCTTC.

The sample holds many counts of this clonotype. The rearrangement joins TRBV5-1 to TRBJ2-7; perhaps TRBD1 as D (8 bases). V lost 0 bases and J lost 5, with 12 bases in between. This CDR3 comprises 14 residues. CDR1 SGHRS and CDR2 YFSETQ come from the germline V gene. DNA for the CDR3: TGCGCCAGCAGCTTGGGGACAGGGAGGGACGAGCAGTACTTC. Translating gives CASSLGTGRDEQYF.

DNA of the CDR3: TGTGCCAGCAGCCGAAATAGGGCCGGGGCCAACGTCCTGACTTTC. It is translated as CASSRNRAGANVLTF. The chain is built from TRBV12-3 or TRBV12-4 and TRBJ2-6; no reliable D call. CDR3 length equals 15 residues. Trimming left V 6 bases short and J 4 bases short, with 13 bases between.

The V gene is TRBV12-3 or TRBV12-4, the J gene TRBJ2-7; 9 bases align to TRBD2. V lost 7 bases and J lost 5; bases outside the gene matches: 9. CDR3 length: 14 residues. CDR3 sequence reads: CASTTRLAGNEQYF. The CDR3 region has the DNA TGTGCCAGCACTACTAGGCTAGCGGGAAACGAGCAGTACTTC.

The V gene is TRBV5-6, the J gene TRBJ2-1; 12 bases line up with TRBD2. With 2 bases clipped from V and 9 bases from J, the junction kept 15 bases outside the gene matches. CDR3 size: 18 residues. CDR1 and CDR2 (germline): SGHDT, YYEEEE. CDR3 region: CASSFLLRLAGGISEQFF. The CDR3 region has the DNA TGTGCCAGCAGCTTCCTCCTGAGGCTAGCGGGGGGGATAAGTGAGCAGTTCTTC.

The rearrangement links TRBV7-2 to TRBJ2-7; D uncertain. The CDR3 contains 14 residues. Germline V lookup: CDR1 SGHTA, CDR2 FQGNSA. The V gene lost 5 bases and the J gene lost 5 bases, with 16 bases spanning the gap. CDR3 amino acids: CASSVTGLLNEQYF. CDR3 DNA: TGTGCCAGCAGCGTGACGGGTCTGCTTAACGAGCAGTACTTC.

This sequence joins TRBV4-3 and TRBJ1-1, with D hard to call. Germline V gives CDR1 LGHNA, CDR2 YSLEER. The CDR3 covers 17 residues. With 0 bases removed from V and 0 bases from J, the gap between germline ends came to 14 bases. The DNA for the CDR3 is TGCGCCAGCAGCCAAGATCATCATCGGCAGGTGAACACTGAAGCTTTCTTT. Residues: CASSQDHHRQVNTEAFF.